This T cell receptor beta chain was profiled in a study of cytomegalovirus exposure and HLA in healthy donors. The PCR had 60 Vbeta and 13 Jbeta primers. Produced via immunoSEQ multiplex PCR; TCRdb's table is partial and in-frame only. Altogether 75,000 to 90,000 clones are present, over 65% being singletons, with the ten largest covering under 25%. To note about this clone: The antigen remains undetermined.

General observations from the study: In a later analysis, a missense DCLRE1C variant was linked to TCR beta V- and J-gene trimming. Later on, an analysis showed TCR association rates differing by HLA locus, with DRB1 the most and HLA-C the fewest.

This sequence originates from a man aged 30-40 years in good health and CMV-seropositive. The sample taken for sequencing was PBMCs.

The CDR3 DNA is TGTGCCAGCAGCCAAGCCACTTGGAACACTGAAGCTTTCTTT. Its protein product is CASSQATWNTEAFF. The rearrangement joins TRBV14 to TRBJ1-1; D unresolved. The ends were cut back, 1 base at V and 1 base at J, with 7 bases in the middle. CDR3 length: 14 residues. Germline V gene sequence: CDR1 SGHDN, CDR2 FVKESK. Full variable domain (missing parts from reference TRBV14 and TRBJ1-1): EAGVTQFPSHSVIEKGQTVTLRCDPISGHDNLYWYRRVMGKEIKFLLHFVKESKQDESGMPNNRFLAERTGGTYSTLKVQPAELEDSGVYFCASSQATWNTEAFFGQGTRLTVV.